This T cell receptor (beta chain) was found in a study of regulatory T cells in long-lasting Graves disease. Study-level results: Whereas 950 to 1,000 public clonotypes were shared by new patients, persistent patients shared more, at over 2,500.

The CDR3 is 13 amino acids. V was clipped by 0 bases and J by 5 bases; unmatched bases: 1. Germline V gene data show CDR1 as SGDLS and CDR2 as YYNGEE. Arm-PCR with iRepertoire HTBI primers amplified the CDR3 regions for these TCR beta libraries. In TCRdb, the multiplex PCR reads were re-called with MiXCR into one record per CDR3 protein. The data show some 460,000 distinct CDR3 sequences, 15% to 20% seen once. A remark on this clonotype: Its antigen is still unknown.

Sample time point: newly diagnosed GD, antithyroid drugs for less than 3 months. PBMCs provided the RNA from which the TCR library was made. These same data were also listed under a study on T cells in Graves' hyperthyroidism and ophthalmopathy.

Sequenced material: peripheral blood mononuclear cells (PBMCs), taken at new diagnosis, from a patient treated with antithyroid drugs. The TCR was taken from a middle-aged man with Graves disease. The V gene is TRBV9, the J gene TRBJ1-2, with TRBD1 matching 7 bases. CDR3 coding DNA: TGTGCCAGCAGCGTAGAGGGGGCGTATGGCTACACCTTC. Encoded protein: CASSVEGAYGYTF.